The clone carrying this TCR beta chain has a handful of counts. This sample is drawn from a study of blood T cell repertoires in COVID-19. The wider study: T cells, B-cell-depleted T cells, or PBMCs supplied cDNA or gDNA.

Cohort 3 donors were reported recovered after two negative PCRs, clearance, or symptom resolution. The CDR3 has 16 amino acids. V was trimmed by 1 base and J by 1 base, leaving 12 bases between them. Germline V CDR1 and CDR2: SGHRS, YFSETQ. Per the original methods: Amplifying reference gene primers gave estimates of nucleated cell counts. The assay was immunoSEQ multiplex PCR, and TCRdb's table has in-frame clones only and misses some. Clone size and the V and J calls come from that table; the DNA yielded D and trimming. The profile covers 250,000 to 300,000 clones, with approximately 84% appearing a single time and around 3.6% taken by the ten largest.

The TCR was taken from a man in his fifties who had recovered from COVID-19. The chain combines TRBV5-1 with TRBJ1-3; the D is unclear. Sequences were obtained from PBMCs or T cells enriched from blood (not recorded which). The CDR3 protein is CASSLKAGTSGNTIYF. The CDR3 nucleotides read TGCGCCAGCAGCTTGAAGGCGGGAACGTCTGGAAACACCATATATTTT.